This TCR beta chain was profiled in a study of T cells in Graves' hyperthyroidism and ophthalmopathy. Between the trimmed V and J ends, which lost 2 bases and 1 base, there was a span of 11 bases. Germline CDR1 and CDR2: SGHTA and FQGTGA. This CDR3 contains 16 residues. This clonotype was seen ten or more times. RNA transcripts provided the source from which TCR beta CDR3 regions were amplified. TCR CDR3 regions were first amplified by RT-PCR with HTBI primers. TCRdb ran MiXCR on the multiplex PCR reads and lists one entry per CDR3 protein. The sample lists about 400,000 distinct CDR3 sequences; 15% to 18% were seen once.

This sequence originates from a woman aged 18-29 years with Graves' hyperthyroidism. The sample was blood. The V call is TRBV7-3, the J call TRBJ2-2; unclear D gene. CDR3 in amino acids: CASSLSAVGNTGELFF. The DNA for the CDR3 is TGTGCCAGCAGCTTATCAGCTGTGGGGAACACCGGGGAGCTGTTTTTT.